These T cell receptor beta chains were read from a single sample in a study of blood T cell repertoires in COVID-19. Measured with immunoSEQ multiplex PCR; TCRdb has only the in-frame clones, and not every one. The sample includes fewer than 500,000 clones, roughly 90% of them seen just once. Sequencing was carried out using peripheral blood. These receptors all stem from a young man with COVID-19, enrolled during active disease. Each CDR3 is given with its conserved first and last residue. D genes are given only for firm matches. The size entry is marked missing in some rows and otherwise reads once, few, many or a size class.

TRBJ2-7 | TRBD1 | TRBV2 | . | CASSETGAEQYF | TGTGCCAGCAGTGAAACAGGGGCCGAGCAGTACTTC
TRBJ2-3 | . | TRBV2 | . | CASYPGVYTDTQYF | TGTGCCAGCTATCCAGGGGTGTACACAGATACGCAGTATTTT
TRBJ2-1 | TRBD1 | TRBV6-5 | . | CASQSGTGFVGEQFF | TGTGCCAGCCAATCCGGGACAGGGTTTGTGGGTGAGCAGTTCTTC
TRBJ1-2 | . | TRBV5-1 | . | CASSLGAGGGSGYTF | TGCGCCAGCAGCTTGGGGGCAGGCGGAGGGTCTGGCTACACCTTC
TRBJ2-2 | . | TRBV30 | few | CAWTPGGELFF | TGTGCCTGGACCCCAGGCGGGGAGCTGTTTTTT
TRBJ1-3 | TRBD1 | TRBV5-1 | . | CASSPSTGGVSGNTIYF | TGCGCCAGCAGCCCATCCACAGGGGGAGTTTCTGGAAACACCATATATTTT
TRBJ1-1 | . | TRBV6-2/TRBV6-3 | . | CASSLLVTGTEAFF | TGTGCCAGCAGTTTATTGGTAACGGGCACTGAAGCTTTCTTT
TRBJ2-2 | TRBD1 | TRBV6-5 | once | CASNPRQGSGELFF | TGTGCCAGCAACCCCCGACAGGGCTCCGGGGAGCTGTTTTTT
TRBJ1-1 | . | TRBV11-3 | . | CASKGDRRTEAFF | TGTGCCAGCAAGGGAGACAGGAGGACTGAAGCTTTCTTT
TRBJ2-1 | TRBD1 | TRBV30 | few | CAWTGTETNEQFF | TGTGCCTGGACGGGGACAGAAACCAATGAGCAGTTCTTC
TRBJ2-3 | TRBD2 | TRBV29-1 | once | CSVGLAGVRTDTQYF | TGCAGCGTAGGACTAGCGGGGGTGCGGACAGATACGCAGTATTTT
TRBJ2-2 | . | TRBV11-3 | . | CASSRTDTGELFF | TGTGCCAGCAGCCGGACAGACACCGGGGAGCTGTTTTTT
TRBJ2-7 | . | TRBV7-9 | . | CASSLTGDGYEQYF | TGTGCCAGCAGCTTGACCGGGGATGGATACGAGCAGTACTTC
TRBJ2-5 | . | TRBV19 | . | CASSMGLYQETQYF | TGTGCCAGTAGTATGGGACTCTACCAAGAGACCCAGTACTTC
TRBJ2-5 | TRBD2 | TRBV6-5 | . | CASRLAGEETQYF | TGTGCCAGCCGACTAGCGGGGGAGGAGACCCAGTACTTC
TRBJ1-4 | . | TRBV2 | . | CASSAGNPGGEKLFF | TGTGCCAGCAGTGCGGGGAACCCAGGAGGAGAAAAACTGTTTTTT
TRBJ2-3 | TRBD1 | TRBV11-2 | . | CASSFGQGNTDTQYF | TGTGCCAGCAGCTTCGGACAGGGAAACACAGATACGCAGTATTTT
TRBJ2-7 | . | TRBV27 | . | CASEFPVDEQYF | TGTGCCAGCGAGTTCCCCGTCGACGAGCAGTACTTC
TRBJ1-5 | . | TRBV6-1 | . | CASSEEVRQPQHF | TGTGCCAGCAGTGAGGAGGTCAGGCAGCCCCAGCATTTT
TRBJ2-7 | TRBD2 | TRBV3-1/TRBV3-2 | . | CASSQKRGRASYEQYF | TGTGCCAGCAGCCAAAAAAGAGGGAGGGCCTCCTACGAGCAGTACTTC
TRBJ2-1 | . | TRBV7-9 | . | CASSLLDEQFF | TGTGCCAGCAGCTTATTAGATGAGCAGTTCTTC
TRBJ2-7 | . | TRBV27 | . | CASSLSLTYSYEQYF | TGTGCCAGCAGTTTATCGCTTACTTATTCCTACGAGCAGTACTTC
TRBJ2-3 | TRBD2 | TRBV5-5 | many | CASRESALAGVRVTDTQYF | TGTGCCAGCAGAGAGTCAGCCCTAGCGGGGGTCAGGGTCACAGATACGCAGTATTTT
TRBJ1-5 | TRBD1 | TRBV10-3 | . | CAISESQGDQPQHF | TGTGCCATCAGTGAGTCACAGGGGGATCAGCCCCAGCATTTT
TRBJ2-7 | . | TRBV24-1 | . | CATSDLLQGAYYEQYF | TGTGCCACCAGTGATTTACTACAGGGCGCCTACTACGAGCAGTACTTC
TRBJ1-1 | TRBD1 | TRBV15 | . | CATSKRTGGETEAFF | TGTGCCACCAGCAAACGGACAGGGGGAGAAACTGAAGCTTTCTTT
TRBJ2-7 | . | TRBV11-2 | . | CASSFGRQANYEQYF | TGTGCCAGCAGCTTCGGTCGGCAGGCTAACTACGAGCAGTACTTC
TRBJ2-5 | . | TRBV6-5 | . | CASLQPQETQYF | TGTGCCAGCCTACAGCCCCAAGAGACCCAGTACTTC
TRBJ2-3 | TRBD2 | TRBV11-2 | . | CASSSRLAMGFDTQYF | TGTGCCAGCAGCTCACGACTAGCAATGGGCTTTGATACGCAGTATTTT
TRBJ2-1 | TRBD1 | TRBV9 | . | CASSVQGASNEQFF | TGTGCCAGCAGCGTACAGGGGGCGTCCAATGAGCAGTTCTTC